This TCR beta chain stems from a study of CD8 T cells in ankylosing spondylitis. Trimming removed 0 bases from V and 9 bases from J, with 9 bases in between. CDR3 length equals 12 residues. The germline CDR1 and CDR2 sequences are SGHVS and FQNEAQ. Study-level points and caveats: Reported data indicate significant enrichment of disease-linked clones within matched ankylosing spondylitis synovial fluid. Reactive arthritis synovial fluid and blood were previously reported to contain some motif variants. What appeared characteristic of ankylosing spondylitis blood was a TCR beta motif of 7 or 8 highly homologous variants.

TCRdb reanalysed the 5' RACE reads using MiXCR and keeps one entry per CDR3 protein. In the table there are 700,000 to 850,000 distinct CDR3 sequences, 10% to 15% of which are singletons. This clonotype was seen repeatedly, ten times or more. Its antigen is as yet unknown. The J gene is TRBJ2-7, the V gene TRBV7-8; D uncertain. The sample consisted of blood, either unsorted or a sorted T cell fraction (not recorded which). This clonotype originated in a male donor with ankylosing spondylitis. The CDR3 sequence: CASSLALGGQYF. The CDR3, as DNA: TGTGCCAGCAGCTTAGCGCTAGGTGGGCAGTACTTC.